Shown below are 17 T cell receptor beta chains from a single sample sequenced in a study of CD8 T cells in Susac syndrome. An input of roughly 0.5 to 1 ug of RNA was subjected to reverse transcription using random hexamers. TCRdb re-analysed the immunoSEQ multiplex PCR reads in MiXCR, keeping a single row per CDR3 protein. The sample shows about 180,000 distinct CDR3 sequences, around 95% of them seen only once. The specimen sequenced was CD4+ T cells from PBMCs. The receptor source for this set is a human donor with multiple sclerosis.

This clonotype was counted once. The gene calls are TRBV11-2 and TRBJ2-6; D not certain. V was clipped by 6 bases and J by 0 bases, with 6 bases between them. Germline values: CDR1 SGHAT, CDR2 FQNNGV. CDR3 length equals 14 residues. The CDR3 protein is CASRVASGANVLTF. In DNA form, the CDR3 reads TGTGCCAGCAGGGTGGCCTCTGGGGCCAACGTCCTGACTTTC. Variable domain in full (rest from reference TRBV11-2 and TRBJ2-6): EAGVAQSPRYKIIEKRQSVAFWCNPISGHATLYWYQQILGQGPKLLIQFQNNGVVDDSQLPKDRFSAERLKGVDSTLKIQPAKLEDSAVYLCASRVASGANVLTFGAGSRLTVL.

The chain recombines TRBV24-1 with TRBJ1-2; 7 positions match TRBD1. Germline V gives CDR1 KGHDR, CDR2 SFDVKD. The CDR3 is 16 amino acids. V shed 4 bases, J shed 2 bases, and the junction held 9 bases outside the gene matches. CDR3 sequence reads: CATSDRDSQRNYGYTF. The CDR3 DNA reads as TGTGCCACCAGTGACCGGGACAGCCAGAGGAACTATGGCTACACCTTC.

This chain joins TRBV30 and TRBJ2-2; tentative D call: TRBD1 (6 bases). The CDR3 consists of 16 residues. Trimming removed 3 bases from V and 4 bases from J, with 18 bases in between. Germline V lookup: CDR1 GTSNPN, CDR2 SVGIG (reference sequence). CDR3 residues: CAWRTTGTSGTGELFF. CDR3 DNA: TGTGCCTGGAGGACCACCGGGACATCGGGCACCGGGGAGCTGTTTTTT.

This clonotype has just one count. V gene TRBV7-8 combines with J gene TRBJ1-5; 8 bases line up with TRBD1. The V segment lost 4 bases and the J segment 2 bases; nucleotides outside the gene matches: 10. The CDR3 contains 17 residues. Per the germline V gene, CDR1 is SGHVS and CDR2 is FQNEAQ. The CDR3 nucleotides are TGTGCCAGCAGCTATCGACAGGGGACGATTCGCAATCAGCCCCAGCATTTT. Translating gives CASSYRQGTIRNQPQHF. The whole variable domain, filled in from reference TRBV7-8 and TRBJ1-5, reads GAGVSQSPRYKVAKRGQDVALRCDPISGHVSLFWYQQALGQGPEFLTYFQNEAQLDKSGLPSDRFFAERPEGSVSTLKIQRTQQEDSAVYLCASSYRQGTIRNQPQHFGDGTRLSIL.

Only one count was recorded for this clonotype. This chain's CDR3 is CSARIAGHYEQYF. CDR3 coding DNA: TGCAGTGCTAGAATAGCGGGGCACTACGAGCAGTACTTC. The rearrangement links TRBV20-1 to TRBJ2-7, with 8 positions matching TRBD2. V was clipped by 2 bases and J by 3 bases; unmatched bases: 3. The CDR3 loop spans 13 amino acids. CDR1 and CDR2 from the germline V gene are DFQATT and SNEGSKA (reference sequence).

The J gene is TRBJ2-1, the V gene TRBV19; D unresolved. CDR3 size: 17 residues. V was shortened by 3 bases and J by 4 bases, with 19 bases between the two germline ends. Germline V CDR1 and CDR2: LNHDA, SQIVND (reference sequence). CDR3 protein: CASSIGKGWVQYNEQFF. The CDR3 DNA is TGTGCCAGTAGTATCGGTAAAGGGTGGGTCCAATACAATGAGCAGTTCTTC. Supplemented by reference TRBV19 and TRBJ2-1, the full variable domain reads DGGITQSPKYLFRKEGQNVTLSCEQNLNHDAMYWYRQDPGQGLRLIYYSQIVNDFQKGDIAEGYSVSREKKESFPLTVTSAQKNPTAFYLCASSIGKGWVQYNEQFFGPGTRLTVL.

This clonotype was counted once. The chain links TRBV20-1 to TRBJ2-3; D perhaps matches TRBD2 (6 bases). Trimming took 0 bases from V and 1 from J, leaving 11 bases between them. The CDR3 has 15 amino acids. Germline V gene lookup returns CDR1 DFQATT and CDR2 SNEGSKA (reference sequence). DNA for the CDR3: TGCAGTGCTAGAGACCTACTAGCCGGCACAGATACGCAGTATTTT. Translating it yields CSARDLLAGTDTQYF.

The genes are TRBV27 and TRBJ2-1; D not certain. This CDR3 contains 15 residues. In germline, CDR1 is MNHEY, CDR2 SMNVEV (reference sequence). V was shortened by 6 bases and J by 4 bases, with 16 bases between the two germline ends. The CDR3 region is CASRRTPGPYNEQFF. The CDR3 region has the DNA TGTGCCAGCAGAAGAACTCCGGGTCCGTACAATGAGCAGTTCTTC.

The V and J genes are TRBV7-9 and TRBJ1-2; TRBD1 might be the D (6 bases). The CDR3 has 13 amino acids. Trimming removed 5 bases from V and 2 bases from J, with 9 bases in between. CDR1 is SEHNR and CDR2 is FQNEAQ in the germline V gene (reference sequence). The CDR3 loop reads CASSQGFNYGYTF. For the CDR3, the DNA is TGTGCCAGCAGCCAGGGGTTCAACTATGGCTACACCTTC.

J is TRBJ2-6 and V is TRBV5-4; D remains ambiguous. Trimming left V 4 bases short and J 0 bases short, with 8 bases between. Germline V gene data show CDR1 as SGHNT and CDR2 as YYREEE (reference sequence). This CDR3 is built from 15 residues. The CDR3 DNA sequence: TGTGCCAGCAGCATCCGGAGCTCTGGGGCCAACGTCCTGACTTTC. Protein product: CASSIRSSGANVLTF. The whole variable domain, remainder taken from reference TRBV5-4 and TRBJ2-6, is ETGVTQSPTHLIKTRGQQVTLRCSSQSGHNTVSWYQQALGQGPQFIFQYYREEENGRGNFPPRFSGLQFPNYSSELNVNALELDDSALYLCASSIRSSGANVLTFGAGSRLTVL.

The chain recombines TRBV5-1 with TRBJ1-1; D remains ambiguous. Germline values: CDR1 SGHRS, CDR2 YFSETQ. This CDR3 spans 16 amino acids. Trimming stripped 0 bases from V and 0 bases from J, with 12 bases between. CDR3: CASSLALSAVNTEAFF. CDR3 in DNA: TGCGCCAGCAGCTTGGCCCTCTCCGCAGTGAACACTGAAGCTTTCTTT.

The sample holds one count of this clonotype. The V and J genes are TRBV7-2 and TRBJ1-6; 11 positions agree with TRBD1. CDR3 length equals 16 residues. CDR1 and CDR2 from the germline V gene are SGHTA and FQGNSA. Trimming cost V 5 bases and J 4 bases; bases outside gene matches: 4. CDR3 in DNA: TGTGCCAGCAGCCAGGACAGGGGGCCGTATAATTCACCCCTCCACTTT. As protein: CASSQDRGPYNSPLHF.

This chain uses TRBV30 with TRBJ2-7; D is undetermined. The CDR3 consists of 15 residues. The germline CDR1 and CDR2 sequences are GTSNPN and SVGIG (reference sequence). Trimming took 1 base from V and 0 from J, leaving 13 bases between them. The CDR3 region is CAWSAGLEPSYEQYF. The CDR3 nucleotides read TGTGCCTGGAGTGCTGGGCTGGAGCCCTCCTACGAGCAGTACTTC.

The V call is TRBV7-9, the J call TRBJ2-7; D is uncertain. Germline values: CDR1 SEHNR, CDR2 FQNEAQ (reference sequence). Deletions cut 1 base from V and 0 bases from J, with 10 bases between. CDR3 length: 15 residues. CDR3 loop: CASSLGPPASYEQYF. In DNA form, the CDR3 reads TGTGCCAGCAGCTTAGGACCGCCGGCCTCCTACGAGCAGTACTTC.

The chain combines TRBV7-6 with TRBJ2-3, with 8 bases lining up with TRBD1. From germline, CDR1 is SGHVS and CDR2 FNYEAQ. The CDR3 spans 20 residues. V lost 5 bases and J lost 5; bases outside the gene matches: 24. Here the CDR3 reads CASSVGIFPDAGGERDTQYF. As DNA, the CDR3 is TGTGCCAGCAGCGTGGGTATTTTCCCCGACGCAGGGGGCGAGAGAGATACGCAGTATTTT. Looking up the rest from reference TRBV7-6 and TRBJ2-3 gives the full variable domain: GAGVSQSPRYKVTKRGQDVALRCDPISGHVSLYWYRQALGQGPEFLTYFNYEAQQDKSGLPNDRFSAERPEGSISTLTIQRTEQRDSAMYRCASSVGIFPDAGGERDTQYFGPGTRLTVL.

The rearrangement links TRBV20-1 to TRBJ2-3, with 8 bases identical to TRBD2. This CDR3 region has 18 residues. Trimming cost V 5 bases and J 2 bases; bases outside gene matches: 18. In germline, CDR1 is DFQATT, CDR2 SNEGSKA (reference sequence). The CDR3 loop is CSAVATGGPGHYTDTQYF. CDR3 sequence (DNA): TGCAGTGCTGTGGCGACGGGGGGGCCGGGCCACTACACAGATACGCAGTATTTT.

This clonotype has only one observation. V is TRBV20-1 and J is TRBJ2-5, with 10 bases identical to TRBD1. Germline V gives CDR1 DFQATT, CDR2 SNEGSKA (reference sequence). V lost 4 bases and J lost 4; bases outside the gene matches: 9. The CDR3 length is 15 residues. This CDR3 is CSANAGQGRRETQYF. The CDR3 region has the DNA TGCAGTGCTAACGCGGGACAGGGGAGGCGAGAGACCCAGTACTTC.